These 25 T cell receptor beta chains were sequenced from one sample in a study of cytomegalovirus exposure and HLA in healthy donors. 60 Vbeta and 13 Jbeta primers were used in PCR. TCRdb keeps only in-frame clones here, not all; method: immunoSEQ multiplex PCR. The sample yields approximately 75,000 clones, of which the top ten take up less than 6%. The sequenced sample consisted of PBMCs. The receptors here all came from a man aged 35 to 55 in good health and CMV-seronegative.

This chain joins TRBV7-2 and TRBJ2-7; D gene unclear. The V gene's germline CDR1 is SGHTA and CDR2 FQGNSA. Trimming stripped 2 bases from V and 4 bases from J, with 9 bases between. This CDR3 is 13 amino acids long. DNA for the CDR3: TGTGCCAGCAGCTTACAGTCGTCTTACGAGCAGTACTTC. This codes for CASSLQSSYEQYF. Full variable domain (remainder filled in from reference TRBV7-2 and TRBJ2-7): GAGVSQSPSNKVTEKGKDVELRCDPISGHTALYWYRQSLGQGLEFLIYFQGNSAPDKSGLPSDRFSAERTGGSVSTLTIQRTQQEDSAVYLCASSLQSSYEQYFGPGTRLTVT.

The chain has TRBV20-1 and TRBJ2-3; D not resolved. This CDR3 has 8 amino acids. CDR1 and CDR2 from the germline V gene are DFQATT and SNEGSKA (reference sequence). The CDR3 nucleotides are TGCGCGGCAGATACGCAGTATTTT. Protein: CAADTQYF.

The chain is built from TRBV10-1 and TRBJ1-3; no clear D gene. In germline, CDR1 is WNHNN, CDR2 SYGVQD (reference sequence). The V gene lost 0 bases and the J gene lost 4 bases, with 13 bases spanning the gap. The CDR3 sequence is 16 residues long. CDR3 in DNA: TGCGCCAGCAGTGAGTCCCGGAGGCCGTCAGGAAACACCATATATTTT. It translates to CASSESRRPSGNTIYF.

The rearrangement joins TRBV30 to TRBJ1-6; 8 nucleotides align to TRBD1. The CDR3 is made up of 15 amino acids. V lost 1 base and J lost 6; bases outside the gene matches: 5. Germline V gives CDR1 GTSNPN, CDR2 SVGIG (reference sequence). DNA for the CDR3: TGTGCCTGGAGTGGCCAGGGGGCTCTTAATTCACCCCTCCACTTT. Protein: CAWSGQGALNSPLHF.

The CDR3 reads CASSPMTEISYEQYF. In DNA, the CDR3 is TGTGCCAGCAGCCCGATGACAGAGATCTCCTACGAGCAGTACTTC. The V and J genes are TRBV5-4 and TRBJ2-7, with a tentative D call TRBD1 (5 bases). CDR3 length equals 15 residues. CDR1 and CDR2 (germline): SGHNT, YYREEE (reference sequence). Trimming left V 4 bases short and J 0 bases short, with 14 bases between.

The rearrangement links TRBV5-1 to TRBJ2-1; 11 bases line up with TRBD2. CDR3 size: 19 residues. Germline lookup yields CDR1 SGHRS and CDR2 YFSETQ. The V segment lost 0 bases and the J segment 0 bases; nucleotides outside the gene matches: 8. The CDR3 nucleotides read TGCGCCAGCAGCTTGGTGGGGACTAGCGGACCGAGCTCCTACAATGAGCAGTTCTTC. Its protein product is CASSLVGTSGPSSYNEQFF.

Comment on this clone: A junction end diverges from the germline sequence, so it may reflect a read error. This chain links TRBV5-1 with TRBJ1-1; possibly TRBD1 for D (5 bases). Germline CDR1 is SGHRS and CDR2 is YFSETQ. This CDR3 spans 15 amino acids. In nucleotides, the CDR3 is TGCGCCAGCAGCTTGTTAGGGGTTTCGGTCACTGGAGCTTTCTTT. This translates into CASSLLGVSVTGAFF.

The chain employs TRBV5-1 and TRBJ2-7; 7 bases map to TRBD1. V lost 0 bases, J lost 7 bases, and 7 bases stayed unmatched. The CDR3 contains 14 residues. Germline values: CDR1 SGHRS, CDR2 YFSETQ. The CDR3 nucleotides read TGCGCCAGCAGCTTGGGGGACAGAGTAGGGGAGCAGTACTTC. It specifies CASSLGDRVGEQYF.

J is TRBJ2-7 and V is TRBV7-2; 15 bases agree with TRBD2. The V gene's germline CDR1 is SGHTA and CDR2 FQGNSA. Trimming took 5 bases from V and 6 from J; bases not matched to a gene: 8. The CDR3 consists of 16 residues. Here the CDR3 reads CASSQWTSGRAGEQYF. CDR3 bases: TGTGCCAGCAGCCAATGGACTAGCGGGAGGGCGGGCGAGCAGTACTTC.

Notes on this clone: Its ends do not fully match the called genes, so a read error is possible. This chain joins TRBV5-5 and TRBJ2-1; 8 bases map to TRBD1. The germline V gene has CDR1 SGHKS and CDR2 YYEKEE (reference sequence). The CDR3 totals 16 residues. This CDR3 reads CAGSLMQGASYNEQFF. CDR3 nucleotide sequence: TGTGCCGGCAGCTTGATGCAGGGGGCCTCCTACAATGAGCAGTTCTTC.

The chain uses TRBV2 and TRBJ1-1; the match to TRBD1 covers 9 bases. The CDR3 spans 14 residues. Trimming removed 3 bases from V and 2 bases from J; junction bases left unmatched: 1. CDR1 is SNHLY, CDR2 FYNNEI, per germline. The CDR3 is CASSEGQGNTEAFF. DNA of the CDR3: TGTGCCAGCAGTGAGGGACAGGGAAACACTGAAGCTTTCTTT.

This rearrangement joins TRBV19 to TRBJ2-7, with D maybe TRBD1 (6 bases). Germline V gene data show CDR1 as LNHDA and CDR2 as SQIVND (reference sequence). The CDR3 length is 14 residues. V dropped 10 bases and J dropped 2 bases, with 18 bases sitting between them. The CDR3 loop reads CATTSTGYPYEQYF. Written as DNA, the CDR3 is TGTGCCACCACTTCAACAGGGTACCCCTACGAGCAGTACTTC.

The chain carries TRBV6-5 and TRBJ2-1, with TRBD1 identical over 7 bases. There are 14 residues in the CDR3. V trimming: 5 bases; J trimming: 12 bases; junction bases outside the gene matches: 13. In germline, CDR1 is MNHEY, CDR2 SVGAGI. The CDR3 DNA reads TGTGCCAGCAGTGCCGACAGGGACCGACCCGGGCAGTTCTTC. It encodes CASSADRDRPGQFF.

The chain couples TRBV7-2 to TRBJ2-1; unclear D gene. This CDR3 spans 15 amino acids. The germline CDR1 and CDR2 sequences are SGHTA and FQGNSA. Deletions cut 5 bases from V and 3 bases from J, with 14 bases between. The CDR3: CASSPDSGYYNEQFF. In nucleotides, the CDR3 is TGTGCCAGCAGCCCCGATTCGGGTTACTACAATGAGCAGTTCTTC.

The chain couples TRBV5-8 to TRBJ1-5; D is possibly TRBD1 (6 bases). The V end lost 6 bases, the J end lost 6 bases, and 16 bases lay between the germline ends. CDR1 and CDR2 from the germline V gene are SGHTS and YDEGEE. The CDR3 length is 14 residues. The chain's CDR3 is CASNPQGRGQPQHF. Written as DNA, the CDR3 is TGTGCCAGCAACCCCCAGGGGAGAGGTCAGCCCCAGCATTTT.

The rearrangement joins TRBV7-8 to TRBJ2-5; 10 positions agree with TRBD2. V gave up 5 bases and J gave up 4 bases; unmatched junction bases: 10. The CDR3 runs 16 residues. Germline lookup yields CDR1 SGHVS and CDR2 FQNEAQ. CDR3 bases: TGTGCCAGCAGCGCCTATCTAGCGGGGGCTCCAGAGACCCAGTACTTC. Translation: CASSAYLAGAPETQYF. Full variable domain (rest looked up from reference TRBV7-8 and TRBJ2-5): GAGVSQSPRYKVAKRGQDVALRCDPISGHVSLFWYQQALGQGPEFLTYFQNEAQLDKSGLPSDRFFAERPEGSVSTLKIQRTQQEDSAVYLCASSAYLAGAPETQYFGPGTRLLVL.

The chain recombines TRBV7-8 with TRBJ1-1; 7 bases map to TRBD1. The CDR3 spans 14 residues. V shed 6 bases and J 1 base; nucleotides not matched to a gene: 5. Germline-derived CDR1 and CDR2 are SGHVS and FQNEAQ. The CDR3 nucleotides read TGTGCCAGCAGGAGGGGGCAGGGGAACACTGAAGCTTTCTTT. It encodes CASRRGQGNTEAFF.

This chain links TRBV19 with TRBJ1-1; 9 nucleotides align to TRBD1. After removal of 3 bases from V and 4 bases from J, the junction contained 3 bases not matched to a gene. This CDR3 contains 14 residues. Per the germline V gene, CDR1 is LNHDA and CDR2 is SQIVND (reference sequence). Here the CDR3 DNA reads TGTGCCAGTAGTATTACAGGGGGCGGCACTGAAGCTTTCTTT. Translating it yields CASSITGGGTEAFF.

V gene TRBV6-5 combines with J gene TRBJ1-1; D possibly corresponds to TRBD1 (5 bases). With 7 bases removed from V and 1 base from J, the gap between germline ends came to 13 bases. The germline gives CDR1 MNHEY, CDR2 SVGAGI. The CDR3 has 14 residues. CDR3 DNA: TGTGCCAGCAAACGGGCAGGGTCGAACACTGAAGCTTTCTTT. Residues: CASKRAGSNTEAFF.

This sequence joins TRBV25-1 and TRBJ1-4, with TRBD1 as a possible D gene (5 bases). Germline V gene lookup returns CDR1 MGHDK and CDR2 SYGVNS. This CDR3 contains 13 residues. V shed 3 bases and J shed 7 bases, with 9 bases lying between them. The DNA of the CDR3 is TGTGCCAGCAGTGAGGCAGGGTTTGAAAAACTGTTTTTT. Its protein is CASSEAGFEKLFF.

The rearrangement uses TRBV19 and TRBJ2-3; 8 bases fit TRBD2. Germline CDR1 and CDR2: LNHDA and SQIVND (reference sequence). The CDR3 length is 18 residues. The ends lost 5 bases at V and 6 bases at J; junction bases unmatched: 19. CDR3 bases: TGTGCCAGTAGTGCCCCCCTAGGAGCGGGAGTTGGAGCGGATACGCAGTATTTT. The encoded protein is CASSAPLGAGVGADTQYF.

The CDR3 sequence is CASSQVVRGNYGYTF. CDR3 DNA: TGCGCCAGCAGCCAAGTTGTCAGGGGGAACTATGGCTACACCTTC. The V gene is TRBV4-3, the J gene TRBJ1-2; 7 bases are a match to TRBD1. CDR1 and CDR2 from the germline V gene are LGHNA and YSLEER. The CDR3 totals 15 residues. J was trimmed by 2 bases and V by 1 base; bases with no gene match: 4.

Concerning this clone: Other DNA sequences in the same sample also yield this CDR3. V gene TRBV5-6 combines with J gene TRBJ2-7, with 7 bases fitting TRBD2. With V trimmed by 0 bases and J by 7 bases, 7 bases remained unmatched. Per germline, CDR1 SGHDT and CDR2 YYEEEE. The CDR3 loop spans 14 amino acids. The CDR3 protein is CASSLGLAESEQYF. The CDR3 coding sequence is TGTGCCAGCAGCTTGGGTCTAGCGGAGTCAGAGCAGTACTTC.

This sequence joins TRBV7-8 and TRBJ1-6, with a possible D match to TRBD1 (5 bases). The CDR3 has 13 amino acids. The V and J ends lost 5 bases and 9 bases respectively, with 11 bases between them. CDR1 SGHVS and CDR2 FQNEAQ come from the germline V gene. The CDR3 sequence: CASSPTEISPLHF. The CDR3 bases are TGTGCCAGCAGCCCGACAGAAATTTCACCCCTCCACTTT.

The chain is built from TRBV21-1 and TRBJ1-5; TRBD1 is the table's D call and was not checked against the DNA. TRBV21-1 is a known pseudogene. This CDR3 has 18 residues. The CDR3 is CASSKDRDIYYSNQPQHF. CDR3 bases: TGTGCCAGCAGCAAAGATCGGGACATCTATTATAGCAATCAGCCCCAGCATTTT.